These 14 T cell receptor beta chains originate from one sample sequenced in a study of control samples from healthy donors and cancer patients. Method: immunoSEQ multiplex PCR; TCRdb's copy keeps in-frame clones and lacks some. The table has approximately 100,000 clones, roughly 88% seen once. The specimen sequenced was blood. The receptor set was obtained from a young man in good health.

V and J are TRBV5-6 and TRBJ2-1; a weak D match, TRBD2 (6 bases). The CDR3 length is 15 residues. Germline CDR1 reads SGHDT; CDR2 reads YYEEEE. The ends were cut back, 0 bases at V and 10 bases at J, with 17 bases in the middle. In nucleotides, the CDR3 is TGTGCCAGCAGCTTGGCGGGGGTACGTTCGGAAGAGCAGTTCTTC. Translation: CASSLAGVRSEEQFF.

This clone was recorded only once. The CDR3 nucleotides are TGTGCCAGCAGCTTCCATGGTGGGAGGAACACTGAAGCTTTCTTT. Residues: CASSFHGGRNTEAFF. This chain uses TRBV11-1 with TRBJ1-1; no definite D call. Germline V lookup: CDR1 SGHAT, CDR2 FQDESV (reference sequence). The CDR3 is made up of 15 amino acids. Trimming pared 3 bases from V and 1 base from J, leaving 12 bases between.

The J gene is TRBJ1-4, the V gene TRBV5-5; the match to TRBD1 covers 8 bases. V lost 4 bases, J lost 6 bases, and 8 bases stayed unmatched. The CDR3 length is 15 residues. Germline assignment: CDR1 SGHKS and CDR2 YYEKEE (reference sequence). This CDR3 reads CASSHDRGFDEKLFF. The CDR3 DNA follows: TGTGCCAGCAGCCACGACAGGGGTTTTGATGAAAAACTGTTTTTT.

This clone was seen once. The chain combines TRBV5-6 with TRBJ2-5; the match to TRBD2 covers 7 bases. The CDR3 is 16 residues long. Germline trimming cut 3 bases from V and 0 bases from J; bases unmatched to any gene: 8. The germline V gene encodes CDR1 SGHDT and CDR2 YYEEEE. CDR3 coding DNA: TGTGCCAGCAGCTCCCGGGGGGAATCGTACCAAGAGACCCAGTACTTC. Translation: CASSSRGESYQETQYF.

The CDR3, as DNA: TGCAGCGTTGTAGGCGGACCCTACGAGCAGTACTTC. It encodes CSVVGGPYEQYF. The chain has TRBV29-1 and TRBJ2-7; D is unclear. The CDR3 is 12 amino acids. CDR1 SQVTM and CDR2 ANQGSEA come from the germline V gene. V was clipped by 4 bases and J by 2 bases, with 9 bases between them.

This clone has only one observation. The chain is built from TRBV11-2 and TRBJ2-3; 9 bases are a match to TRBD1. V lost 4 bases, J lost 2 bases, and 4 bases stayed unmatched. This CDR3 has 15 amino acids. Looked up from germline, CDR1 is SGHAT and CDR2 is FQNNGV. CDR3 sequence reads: CASSSYRGPTDTQYF. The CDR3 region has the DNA TGTGCCAGCAGCTCCTACAGGGGGCCCACAGATACGCAGTATTTT.

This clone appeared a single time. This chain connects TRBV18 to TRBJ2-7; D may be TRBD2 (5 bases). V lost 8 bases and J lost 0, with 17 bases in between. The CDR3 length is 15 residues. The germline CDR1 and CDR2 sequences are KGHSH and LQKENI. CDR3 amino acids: CASPQGAGASYEQYF. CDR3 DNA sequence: TGTGCCAGCCCGCAAGGTGCGGGTGCCTCCTACGAGCAGTACTTC.

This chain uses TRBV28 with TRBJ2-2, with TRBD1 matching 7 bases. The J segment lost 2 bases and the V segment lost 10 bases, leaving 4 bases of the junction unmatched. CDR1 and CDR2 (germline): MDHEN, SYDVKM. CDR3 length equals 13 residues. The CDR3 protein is CATRDSNTGELFF. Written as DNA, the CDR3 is TGTGCCACTCGGGACAGCAACACCGGGGAGCTGTTTTTT. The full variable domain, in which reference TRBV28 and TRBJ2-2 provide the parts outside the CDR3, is DVKVTQSSRYLVKRTGEKVFLECVQDMDHENMFWYRQDPGLGLRLIYFSYDVKMKEKGDIPEGYSVSREKKERFSLILESASTNQTSMYLCATRDSNTGELFFGEGSRLTVL.

The CDR3 nucleotides are TGTGCCAGCATCAGACGGGGGGGATCCACAGATACGCAGTATTTT. The encoded protein is CASIRRGGSTDTQYF. The chain carries TRBV7-8 and TRBJ2-3, with 8 bases matching TRBD2. CDR1 SGHVS and CDR2 FQNEAQ come from the germline V gene. V was pared by 7 bases and J by 2 bases, with 8 bases of the junction left unmatched. The CDR3 is made up of 15 amino acids.

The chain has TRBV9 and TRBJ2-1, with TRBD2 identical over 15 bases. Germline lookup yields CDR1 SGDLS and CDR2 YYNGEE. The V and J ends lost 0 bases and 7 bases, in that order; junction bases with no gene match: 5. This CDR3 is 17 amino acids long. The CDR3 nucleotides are TGTGCCAGCAGCGTAGTGGGACTAGCGGGAGGAGGGAATGAGCAGTTCTTC. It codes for CASSVVGLAGGGNEQFF.

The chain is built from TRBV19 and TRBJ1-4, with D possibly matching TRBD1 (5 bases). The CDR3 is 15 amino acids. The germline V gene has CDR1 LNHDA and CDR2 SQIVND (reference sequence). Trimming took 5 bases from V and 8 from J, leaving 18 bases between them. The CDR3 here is CASSHPLRGVEKLFF. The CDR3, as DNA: TGTGCCAGTAGTCACCCCCTTCGGGGGGTCGAAAAACTGTTTTTT.

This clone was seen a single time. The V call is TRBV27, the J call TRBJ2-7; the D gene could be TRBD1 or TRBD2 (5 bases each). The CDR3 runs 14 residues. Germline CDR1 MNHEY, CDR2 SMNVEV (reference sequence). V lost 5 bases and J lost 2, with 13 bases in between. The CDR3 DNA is TGTGCCAGCAGTCTCCAGGGTAGCGCCTACGAGCAGTACTTC. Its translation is CASSLQGSAYEQYF.

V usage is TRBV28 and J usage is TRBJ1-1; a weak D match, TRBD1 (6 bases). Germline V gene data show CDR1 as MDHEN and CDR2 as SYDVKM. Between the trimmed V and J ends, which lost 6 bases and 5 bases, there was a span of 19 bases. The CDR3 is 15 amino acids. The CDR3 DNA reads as TGTGCCAGCAGCCCTCTCGGCGGGGGGCGAACTGAAGCTTTCTTT. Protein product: CASSPLGGGRTEAFF.

The CDR3 DNA follows: TGTGCCAGCAGCTTAGTTGGGGAGGCGAATTCACCCCTCCACTTT. This encodes CASSLVGEANSPLHF. V usage is TRBV11-2 and J usage is TRBJ1-6; the D is unclear. This CDR3 region has 15 residues. The germline V gene has CDR1 SGHAT and CDR2 FQNNGV. Trimming shortened V by 1 base and J by 7 bases, and 11 bases separated the two germline ends.